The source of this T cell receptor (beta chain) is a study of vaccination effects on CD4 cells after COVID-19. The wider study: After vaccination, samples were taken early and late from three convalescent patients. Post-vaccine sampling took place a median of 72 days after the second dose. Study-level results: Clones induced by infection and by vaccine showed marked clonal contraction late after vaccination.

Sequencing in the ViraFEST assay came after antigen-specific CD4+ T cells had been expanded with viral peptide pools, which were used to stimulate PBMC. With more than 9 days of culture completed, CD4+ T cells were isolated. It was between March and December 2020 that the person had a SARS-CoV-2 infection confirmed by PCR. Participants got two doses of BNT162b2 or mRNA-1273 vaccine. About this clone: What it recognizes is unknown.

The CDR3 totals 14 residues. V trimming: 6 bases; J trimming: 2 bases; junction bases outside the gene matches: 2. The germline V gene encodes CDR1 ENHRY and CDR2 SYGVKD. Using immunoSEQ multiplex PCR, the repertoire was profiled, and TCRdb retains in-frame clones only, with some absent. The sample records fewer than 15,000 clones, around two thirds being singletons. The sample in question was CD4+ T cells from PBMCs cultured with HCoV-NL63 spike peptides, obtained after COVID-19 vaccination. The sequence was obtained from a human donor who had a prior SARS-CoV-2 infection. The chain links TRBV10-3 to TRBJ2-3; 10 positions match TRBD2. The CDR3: CAIRSGGDTDTQYF. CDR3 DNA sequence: TGTGCCATCAGGAGCGGGGGGGACACAGATACGCAGTATTTT.